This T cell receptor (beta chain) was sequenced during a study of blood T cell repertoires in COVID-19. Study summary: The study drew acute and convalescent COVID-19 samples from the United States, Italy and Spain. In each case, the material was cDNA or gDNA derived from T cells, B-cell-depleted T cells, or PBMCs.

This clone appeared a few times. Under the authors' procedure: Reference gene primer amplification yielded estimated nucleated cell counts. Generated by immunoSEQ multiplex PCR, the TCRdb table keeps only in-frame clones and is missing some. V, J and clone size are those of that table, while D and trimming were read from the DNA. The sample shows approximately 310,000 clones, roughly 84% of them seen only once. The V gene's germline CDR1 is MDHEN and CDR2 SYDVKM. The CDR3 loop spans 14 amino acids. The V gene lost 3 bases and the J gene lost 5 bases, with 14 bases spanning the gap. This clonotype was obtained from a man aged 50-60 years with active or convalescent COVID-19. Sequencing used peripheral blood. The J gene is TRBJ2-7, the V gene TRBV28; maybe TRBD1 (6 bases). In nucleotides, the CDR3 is TGTGCCAGCAGTTTGAGCCAGGGGCTCCACGAGCAGTACTTC. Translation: CASSLSQGLHEQYF.